This T cell receptor beta chain comes out of a study of blood T cell repertoires in COVID-19. As for the study in general: Whether acute or convalescent, the COVID-19 samples came from the United States, Italy and Spain.

TCRdb's table, derived via immunoSEQ multiplex PCR, lists solely in-frame clones and lacks some. The sample records more than 20,000 clones, approximately 86% being singletons. The sequence came from a man aged 65 to 79 with acute or convalescent COVID-19. Sequencing was done on a sample of peripheral blood.

The CDR3 sequence is CASSLSTGYNSPLHF. CDR3 nucleotide sequence: TGCGCCAGCAGCTTGTCGACAGGGTATAATTCACCCCTCCACTTT. The rearrangement links TRBV5-1 to TRBJ1-6; TRBD1 agrees at 7 bases. This CDR3 comprises 15 residues. The J segment lost 4 bases and the V segment lost 1 base, leaving 2 bases of the junction unmatched. Germline V gives CDR1 SGHRS, CDR2 YFSETQ.